These 18 T cell receptor beta chains share one sample of origin, sequenced in a study of T cell repertoires in cytomegalovirus infection. No antigens are known for them. TCRdb analysed the reads with MiXCR anew, one entry per CDR3 protein. The profile shows 80,000 or so distinct CDR3 sequences, around 42% of them singletons. This material consisted of CD8+ T cells from cultured PBMCs, taken from culture after CMV antigen stimulation. The source is a human donor in good health (CMV status not recorded). Some clones in this sample may be carry-over from other donors' samples.

Here the CDR3 DNA reads TGTGCCAGCAGCCCCCTCGCGGGGGGCCCCGGTACGCAGTATTTT. Its translation is CASSPLAGGPGTQYF. The J gene is TRBJ2-3, the V gene TRBV7-2; 8 nucleotides match TRBD2. V lost 5 bases and J lost 8; bases outside the gene matches: 12. Germline V lookup: CDR1 SGHTA, CDR2 FQGNSA. CDR3 length: 15 amino acids.

This clonotype was seen a single time. The J gene is TRBJ1-5, the V gene TRBV29-1; D is ambiguous. The CDR3 is 13 residues long. The germline gives CDR1 SQVTM, CDR2 ANQGSEA. V shed 7 bases and J shed 3 bases, with 13 bases lying between them. This CDR3 reads CSAAQGSNQPQHF. The DNA of the CDR3 is TGCAGCGCCGCTCAAGGGTCCAATCAGCCCCAGCATTTT.

This clonotype was found once. The chain carries TRBV19 and TRBJ1-2; D possibly corresponds to TRBD1 (6 bases). From germline, CDR1 is LNHDA and CDR2 SQIVND (reference sequence). V lost 7 bases, J lost 6 bases, and 12 bases lay in between. The CDR3 has 12 residues. The CDR3 reads CASTLDRHGYTF. Written as DNA, the CDR3 is TGTGCCAGTACCCTGGACAGACATGGCTACACCTTC.

This clonotype showed up just a few times. CDR3 amino acids: CASSLVFRTLHNEQFF. The CDR3 DNA reads TGTGCCAGCAGCTTAGTTTTCAGGACGCTGCACAATGAGCAGTTCTTC. The chain carries TRBV7-2 and TRBJ2-1; D is uncertain. The CDR3 extends over 16 amino acids. Trimming removed 1 base at V and 5 bases at J, with 15 bases between. The germline gives CDR1 SGHTA, CDR2 FQGNSA.

Turning to this clonotype: One base away lies a much larger clone, so this may be a sequencing read error. The J gene is TRBJ2-7, the V gene TRBV7-9; the D is unclear. Germline V gene lookup returns CDR1 SEHNR and CDR2 FQNEAQ (reference sequence). The CDR3 has 13 amino acids. Between the trimmed V and J ends, which lost 5 bases and 2 bases, there was a span of 10 bases. The CDR3 sequence: CASSTLGPYEQYF. The DNA for the CDR3 is TGTGCCAGCAGCACACTTGGGCCCTACGAGCAGTACTTC.

V gene TRBV2 combines with J gene TRBJ2-5; 13 positions agree with TRBD2. Germline values: CDR1 SNHLY, CDR2 FYNNEI. V shed 7 bases and J 4 bases; nucleotides not matched to a gene: 15. The CDR3 is 18 residues long. The CDR3 reads CASTRGTTSGGAGETQYF. In nucleotides, the CDR3 is TGTGCCAGCACCCGAGGGACAACTAGCGGGGGGGCCGGAGAGACCCAGTACTTC.

The sample holds one count of this clonotype. J is TRBJ1-2 and V is TRBV5-1; 7 nucleotides agree with TRBD1. V shed 1 base, J shed 3 bases, and the junction held 9 bases outside the gene matches. The CDR3 totals 16 residues. The germline V gene encodes CDR1 SGHRS and CDR2 YFSETQ. This chain's CDR3 is CASSLPTGRIDYGYTF. CDR3 coding DNA: TGCGCCAGCAGCTTGCCGACAGGGAGGATTGACTATGGCTACACCTTC.

This clonotype was seen many times. The chain carries TRBV7-2 and TRBJ2-3; TRBD2 matches 10 bases. V was pared by 5 bases and J by 6 bases, with 11 bases of the junction left unmatched. CDR3 length: 16 residues. Germline CDR1 reads SGHTA; CDR2 reads FQGNSA. CDR3 amino acids: CASSQGSGGAADTQYF. DNA of the CDR3: TGTGCCAGCAGCCAAGGGAGCGGGGGGGCGGCCGATACGCAGTATTTT. Supplemented by reference TRBV7-2 and TRBJ2-3, the full variable domain reads GAGVSQSPSNKVTEKGKDVELRCDPISGHTALYWYRQSLGQGLEFLIYFQGNSAPDKSGLPSDRFSAERTGGSVSTLTIQRTQQEDSAVYLCASSQGSGGAADTQYFGPGTRLTVL.

This clonotype came up once. The chain links TRBV20-1 to TRBJ2-7, with D uncertain. CDR3 length equals 17 residues. The germline V gene encodes CDR1 DFQATT and CDR2 SNEGSKA (reference sequence). The V and J ends lost 3 bases and 4 bases respectively, with 25 bases between them. The CDR3, as DNA: TGCAGTGCTAGTTTCGCAATGGATGTCCTTGAGAAATACGAGCAGTACTTC. This encodes CSASFAMDVLEKYEQYF.

This clonotype has a handful of counts. V and J are TRBV7-9 and TRBJ2-1; D unclear. The ends were cut back, 6 bases at V and 5 bases at J, with 17 bases in the middle. Germline V gives CDR1 SEHNR, CDR2 FQNEAQ (reference sequence). CDR3 size: 15 residues. CDR3 in amino acids: CASSLQWDPNNEQFF. The CDR3 coding sequence is TGTGCCAGCAGTCTCCAGTGGGATCCCAACAATGAGCAGTTCTTC.

This clonotype has just a few counts. The chain recombines TRBV6-1 with TRBJ1-5; D perhaps matches TRBD1 (6 bases). Trimming removed 7 bases from V and 5 bases from J, with 15 bases in between. CDR1 is MNHNS and CDR2 is SASEGT in the germline V gene. The CDR3 totals 14 residues. CDR3 amino acids: CASTSDSGYQPQHF. The CDR3 DNA reads TGTGCCAGCACCTCGGACAGTGGGTATCAGCCCCAGCATTTT.

CDR3 amino acids: CASSPPRSGGMNTEAFF. The CDR3 coding sequence is TGCGCCAGCAGCCCGCCTAGGTCGGGGGGCATGAACACTGAAGCTTTCTTT. This chain connects TRBV5-1 to TRBJ1-1, with D maybe TRBD1 (6 bases). Germline CDR1 is SGHRS and CDR2 is YFSETQ. Trimming cost V 4 bases and J 0 bases, with 19 bases left between them. The length of the CDR3 is 17 residues.

J is TRBJ1-6 and V is TRBV4-2; TRBD1 matches 8 bases. V lost 2 bases to trimming and J lost 7 bases; unmatched junction nucleotides: 7. This CDR3 has 16 residues. Germline CDR1 reads LGHNA; CDR2 reads YNFKEQ. The CDR3 region has the DNA TGTGCCAGCAGCCAACCCGACAGGGGAGGAAATTCACCCCTCCACTTT. Encoded protein: CASSQPDRGGNSPLHF.

The CDR3 coding sequence is TGTGCCGGGATGGCGGGGGTGGGCACTGAAGCTTTCTTT. It codes for CAGMAGVGTEAFF. The V call is TRBV7-2, the J call TRBJ1-1, with D possibly matching TRBD1 (5 bases). V lost 11 bases and J 4 bases, leaving 17 bases between the germline ends. The CDR3 runs 13 residues. The germline gives CDR1 SGHTA, CDR2 FQGNSA.

The rearrangement uses TRBV6-1 and TRBJ1-1, with D maybe TRBD1 (6 bases). From germline, CDR1 is MNHNS and CDR2 SASEGT. The CDR3 sequence is 15 residues long. With 4 bases removed from V and 4 bases from J, the gap between germline ends came to 16 bases. In DNA, the CDR3 is TGTGCCAGCAGTGCCCCAGGGGAGGGGTCCACTGAAGCTTTCTTT. The encoded protein is CASSAPGEGSTEAFF.

In this sample, this clonotype turned up once. The rearrangement uses TRBV6-5 and TRBJ2-7, with D uncertain. This CDR3 has 15 amino acids. Germline V CDR1 and CDR2: MNHEY, SVGAGI. V gave up 0 bases and J gave up 2 bases, with 11 bases separating them. This chain's CDR3 is CASSYSRWGTYEQYF. CDR3 DNA sequence: TGTGCCAGCAGTTACTCGAGGTGGGGAACCTACGAGCAGTACTTC.

This clonotype was detected many times. The chain joins TRBV7-6 to TRBJ2-1; the match to TRBD1 covers 8 bases. This CDR3 is built from 20 residues. V lost 6 bases to trimming and J lost 2 bases; unmatched junction nucleotides: 21. The germline V gene encodes CDR1 SGHVS and CDR2 FNYEAQ. The CDR3 bases are TGTGCCAGCAGTACCTACCGGGACAGGTCGGCGGGGACCCCCTACAATGAGCAGTTCTTC. Its protein product is CASSTYRDRSAGTPYNEQFF.

This clonotype was counted a few times. The V and J genes are TRBV4-1 and TRBJ1-1; no firm D call. Germline CDR1 and CDR2: MGHRA and YSYEKL. Trimming shortened V by 4 bases and J by 8 bases, and 14 bases separated the two germline ends. CDR3 length: 13 residues. CDR3 sequence reads: CASSPPGSLEAFF. DNA for the CDR3: TGCGCCAGCAGCCCCCCGGGGAGTCTCGAAGCTTTCTTT.